Listed here are 30 T cell receptor beta chains from one sample, sequenced in a study of blood T cells in healthy people across ages. Primed by a sample-barcoded 5' primer and a J-beta primer mix, a second PCR proceeded for about 6 to 11 cycles. TCRdb used MiXCR to reprocess the 5' RACE reads, holding one entry per CDR3 protein. The data contain 800,000 to 950,000 distinct CDR3 sequences, about 28% of them seen just once; the ten biggest clones take up 10%. These data were also reused for a study on T cells of mothers and their children.

The sample consisted of blood. These receptors all come from a woman aged 35 to 49 in good health.

In regard to this clonotype: A much larger clone lies one base from this, so it may be a read error. This sequence joins TRBV15 and TRBJ2-4; tentative D call: TRBD2 (5 bases). Germline CDR1 LNHNV, CDR2 YYDKDF (reference sequence). The CDR3 totals 17 residues. The CDR3 nucleotides read TGTGCCACCAGCAGGTTCAGCGCCCAAACCGGACTGAACATTCAGTGCTTC. Amino acid sequence: CATSRFSAQTGLNIQCF.

The rearrangement joins TRBV29-1 to TRBJ1-1; 8 bases match TRBD1. This CDR3 region has 14 residues. CDR1 SQVTM and CDR2 ANQGSEA come from the germline V gene. For the CDR3, the DNA is TGCACCTGTTGGGAGCAGGGGGCGCGGACTGAAGCTTTCTTT. This codes for CTCWEQGARTEAFF.

This clonotype was seen a few times. This chain connects TRBV20-1 to TRBJ2-5; unclear D gene. Germline CDR1 reads DFQATT; CDR2 reads SNEGSKA (reference sequence). This CDR3 region has 12 residues. V was cut by 1 base and J by 1 base, with 4 bases left in between. The CDR3 region is CSARGLQETQYF. CDR3 DNA sequence: TGCAGTGCTAGAGGCCTCCAAGAGACCCAGTACTTC.

The V and J genes are TRBV5-1 and TRBJ2-1; no definite D call. The J call is in doubt because the DNA end fits TRBJ2-7 better. CDR3 length: 13 amino acids. The germline gives CDR1 SGHRS, CDR2 YFSETQ. The CDR3 sequence is CASSSNSYNEQYF. The CDR3 nucleotides read TGCGCCAGCAGCTCAAATTCCTACAATGAGCAGTACTTC.

The chain is built from TRBV12-3 or TRBV12-4 and TRBJ2-2; no clear D. The CDR3 sequence is 18 residues long. Trimming removed 0 bases from V and 1 base from J, with 15 bases in between. This CDR3 reads CASSLARRGLGNTGELFF. The CDR3 nucleotides read TGTGCCAGCAGTTTAGCCCGGCGTGGGTTGGGGAACACCGGGGAGCTGTTTTTT.

On this clonotype itself: Just one base apart from a much larger clone, this may be a read error. The rearrangement uses TRBV28 and TRBJ2-5; unclear D gene. Deletions cut 5 bases from V and 9 bases from J, with 16 bases between. Germline V gene data show CDR1 as MDHEN and CDR2 as SYDVKM. CDR3 length: 13 residues. This CDR3 is CASSDPSGEAQYF. The CDR3 nucleotides read TGTGCCAGCAGTGACCCATCGGGTGAGGCCCAGTACTTC.

This clonotype was recorded at least ten times. The chain joins TRBV14 to TRBJ1-1; D is undetermined. This CDR3 has 11 residues. Trimming removed 4 bases from V and 8 bases from J, with 8 bases in between. CDR1 and CDR2 from the germline V gene are SGHDN and FVKESK. This CDR3 reads CASSRGVEAFF. In DNA, the CDR3 is TGTGCCAGCAGCCGAGGAGTAGAAGCTTTCTTT.

J is TRBJ2-5 and V is TRBV12-3 or TRBV12-4; D not resolved. Deletions cut 5 bases from V and 5 bases from J, with 15 bases between. This CDR3 region has 14 residues. This chain's CDR3 is CASSDPAMGETQYF. The CDR3 DNA sequence: TGTGCCAGCAGTGACCCTGCGATGGGGGAGACCCAGTACTTC.

About this clonotype itself: This may stem from a read error, because a much larger clone lies one nucleotide away. The chain employs TRBV28 and TRBJ2-1; 7 nucleotides match TRBD1. V lost 2 bases and J lost 7; bases outside the gene matches: 8. Looked up from germline, CDR1 is MDHEN and CDR2 is SYDVKM. This CDR3 contains 15 residues. In DNA form, the CDR3 reads TGTGCCAGCAGTTTAAGGTCAGGGGGTCGGAATGAGCAGTTCTTC. Translation: CASSLRSGGRNEQFF.

This clonotype was observed at least ten times. The chain links TRBV28 to TRBJ2-5; D may be TRBD1 or TRBD2 (5 bases each). V lost 3 bases, J lost 11 bases, and 10 bases lay in between. Per the germline V gene, CDR1 is MDHEN and CDR2 is SYDVKM. There are 11 residues in the CDR3. CDR3 nucleotides: TGTGCCAGCAGTTTCCGCAGGGAGCAGTACTTC. Encoded protein: CASSFRREQYF.

The chain carries TRBV20-1 and TRBJ1-5; D is perhaps TRBD1 (6 bases). CDR1 DFQATT and CDR2 SNEGSKA come from the germline V gene (reference sequence). V lost 0 bases and J 1 base, leaving 16 bases between the germline ends. The CDR3 has 17 amino acids. The DNA for the CDR3 is TGCAGTGCTAGAGATAGTACAGGGTCCCGGAGCAATCAGCCCCAGCATTTT. Translating gives CSARDSTGSRSNQPQHF.

Points on this clonotype: A much larger clone differs from this one at a single base, so this may be a read error. This chain connects TRBV5-1 to TRBJ2-7; the match to TRBD1 covers 7 bases. J was trimmed by 3 bases and V by 2 bases; bases with no gene match: 5. Per the germline V gene, CDR1 is SGHRS and CDR2 is YFSETQ. The CDR3 covers 14 residues. The CDR3 DNA sequence: TGCGCCAGCAGCTTCGGACAGGAAGGCTACGAGCAGTACTTC. Amino acids: CASSFGQEGYEQYF. Combining the CDR3 with reference TRBV5-1 and TRBJ2-7 gives the whole variable domain KAGVTQTPRYLIKTRGQQVTLSCSPISGHRSVSWYQQTPGQGLQFLFEYFSETQRNKGNFPGRFSGRQFSNSRSEMNVSTLELGDSALYLCASSFGQEGYEQYFGPGTRLTVT.

In its sample, this clonotype was seen a few times. This chain connects TRBV4-1 to TRBJ2-2, with TRBD2 identical over 8 bases. CDR1 is MGHRA and CDR2 is YSYEKL in the germline V gene. The CDR3 extends over 15 amino acids. Trimming cost V 4 bases and J 4 bases; bases outside gene matches: 5. DNA of the CDR3: TGCGCCAGCAGCCCCGGACGGGGGGGCACCGGGGAGCTGTTTTTT. It translates to CASSPGRGGTGELFF.

This clonotype has a handful of counts. The V and J genes are TRBV7-8 and TRBJ2-3; TRBD2 aligns across 13 bases. V trimming: 1 base; J trimming: 0 bases; junction bases outside the gene matches: 1. Germline assignment: CDR1 SGHVS and CDR2 FQNEAQ. The CDR3 covers 17 residues. CDR3 coding DNA: TGTGCCAGCAGCTTAGAACTAGCGGGGGGGAGCACAGATACGCAGTATTTT. It codes for CASSLELAGGSTDTQYF.

CDR3 nucleotides: TGCGCCAGCAGCCGGTCAGGGGGCGCAGGGCAGCCCCAGCATTTT. This codes for CASSRSGGAGQPQHF. The chain links TRBV4-1 to TRBJ1-5; TRBD1 matches 8 bases. The V segment lost 4 bases and the J segment 7 bases; nucleotides outside the gene matches: 9. The germline gives CDR1 MGHRA, CDR2 YSYEKL. This CDR3 contains 15 residues.

CDR3 nucleotides: TGCAGCGTTGAACAGGGTTCTGGAAACACCATATATTTT. Protein product: CSVEQGSGNTIYF. The V call is TRBV29-1, the J call TRBJ1-3; D is perhaps TRBD1 (5 bases). The CDR3 contains 13 residues. The germline gives CDR1 SQVTM, CDR2 ANQGSEA. V was clipped by 2 bases and J by 1 base, with 6 bases between them.

About this clonotype itself: A much larger clone lies a single base off, so this may be a read error. This chain uses TRBV5-1 with TRBJ1-1; D is unclear. CDR1 is SGHRS and CDR2 is YFSETQ in the germline V gene. V dropped 6 bases and J dropped 3 bases, with 12 bases sitting between them. CDR3 length equals 13 residues. The CDR3 coding sequence is TGCGCCAGCATGGAGGGTAGGTACACTGAAGCTTTCTTT. It encodes CASMEGRYTEAFF. Full variable domain (outside the CDR3, taken from reference TRBV5-1 and TRBJ1-1): KAGVTQTPRYLIKTRGQQVTLSCSPISGHRSVSWYQQTPGQGLQFLFEYFSETQRNKGNFPGRFSGRQFSNSRSEMNVSTLELGDSALYLCASMEGRYTEAFFGQGTRLTVV.

For the CDR3, the DNA is TGTGCCAGCAGCTTGTCCTTATCCAGGGGGGAAACTGAAGCTTTCTTT. Amino acid sequence: CASSLSLSRGETEAFF. The chain recombines TRBV11-2 with TRBJ1-1; 7 positions match TRBD1. The CDR3 contains 16 residues. V dropped 3 bases and J dropped 5; count of bases not matched to a gene: 12. From germline, CDR1 is SGHAT and CDR2 FQNNGV.

V is TRBV7-2 and J is TRBJ1-3, with unresolved D. The CDR3 extends over 18 amino acids. V lost 2 bases to trimming and J lost 2 bases, with 19 bases between them. Germline loops: CDR1 SGHTA, CDR2 FQGNSA. CDR3 residues: CASSLRQRHRGTGNTIYF. CDR3 nucleotides: TGTGCCAGCAGCTTAAGGCAGAGACACCGAGGGACTGGAAACACCATATATTTT.

The V gene is TRBV4-2, the J gene TRBJ1-2; D perhaps matches TRBD1 (5 bases). The CDR3 consists of 21 residues. V was pared by 0 bases and J by 10 bases, with 36 bases between. CDR1 and CDR2 from the germline V gene are LGHNA and YNFKEQ. The CDR3 DNA reads TGTGCCAGCAGCCAAGATGGTCGGGGCAGGGAATCGTGGAGGTTCTCCGGTATCTACACCTTC. It is translated as CASSQDGRGRESWRFSGIYTF.

This clonotype has a count of ten or more. The rearrangement uses TRBV7-9 and TRBJ2-5; 7 bases agree with TRBD1. Germline CDR1 reads SEHNR; CDR2 reads FQNEAQ (reference sequence). V lost 3 bases and J lost 3; bases outside the gene matches: 7. The CDR3 consists of 15 residues. The CDR3 spells CASSFRSTGEETQYF. The CDR3 DNA follows: TGTGCCAGCAGCTTCCGATCCACAGGGGAAGAGACCCAGTACTTC.

J is TRBJ2-7 and V is TRBV20-1; the match to TRBD2 covers 9 bases. The CDR3 consists of 16 residues. V shed 3 bases, J shed 2 bases, and the junction held 11 bases outside the gene matches. Germline V gene data show CDR1 as DFQATT and CDR2 as SNEGSKA (reference sequence). CDR3 loop: CSASRGSGGLTYEQYF. The CDR3 DNA reads TGCAGTGCTAGTAGGGGGAGCGGGGGGCTAACCTACGAGCAGTACTTC.

The rearrangement uses TRBV27 and TRBJ2-5; D is possibly TRBD1 (5 bases). The J call may be wrong; the DNA end is better matched by TRBJ2-7. The CDR3 has 14 amino acids. CDR1 and CDR2 from the germline V gene are MNHEY and SMNVEV (reference sequence). CDR3 loop: CASKGDSYPYEQYF. In nucleotides, the CDR3 is TGTGCCAGCAAAGGAGACAGTTACCCCTACGAGCAGTACTTC.

This clonotype was detected many times. This chain connects TRBV7-3 to TRBJ2-5, with 9 positions matching TRBD2. Unmatched junction bases numbered 3, after V lost 2 bases and J lost 2 bases. Per germline, CDR1 SGHTA and CDR2 FQGTGA. The CDR3 runs to 15 residues. The CDR3 coding sequence is TGTGCCAGCAGCTTACTAGCGGGGCCTCAAGAGACCCAGTACTTC. This gives the protein CASSLLAGPQETQYF. Variable domain in full (rest from reference TRBV7-3 and TRBJ2-5): GAGVSQTPSNKVTEKGKYVELRCDPISGHTALYWYRQSLGQGPEFLIYFQGTGAADDSGLPNDRFFAVRPEGSVSTLKIQRTERGDSAVYLCASSLLAGPQETQYFGPGTRLLVL.

There are many counts of this clonotype. The chain has TRBV7-2 and TRBJ1-1, with D possibly being TRBD1 (5 bases). This CDR3 is built from 14 residues. Trimming removed 5 bases from V and 4 bases from J, with 14 bases in between. Germline CDR1 is SGHTA and CDR2 is FQGNSA. CDR3 nucleotides: TGTGCCAGCAGCCCGCAGGGATGGGGCACTGAAGCTTTCTTT. Translation: CASSPQGWGTEAFF.

This chain links TRBV20-1 with TRBJ1-2, with D possibly matching TRBD1 (6 bases). CDR1 DFQATT and CDR2 SNEGSKA come from the germline V gene (reference sequence). V was shortened by 5 bases and J by 2 bases, with 9 bases between the two germline ends. This CDR3 contains 12 residues. The DNA of the CDR3 is TGCAGTGCTTACGGACAGAACTATGGCTACACCTTC. Its protein product is CSAYGQNYGYTF.

The gene calls are TRBV28 and TRBJ2-7, with D possibly TRBD1 on 5 matching bases. Germline V gene sequence: CDR1 MDHEN, CDR2 SYDVKM. This CDR3 contains 14 residues. V lost 7 bases and J lost 3, with 16 bases in between. The chain's CDR3 is CASTLTVSRYEQYF. The CDR3 DNA sequence: TGTGCCAGCACCCTGACAGTATCCCGCTACGAGCAGTACTTC.

The genes are TRBV9 and TRBJ1-6; D remains unclear. The germline V gene has CDR1 SGDLS and CDR2 YYNGEE. The CDR3 extends over 13 amino acids. V gave up 3 bases and J gave up 10 bases, with 11 bases separating them. For the CDR3, the DNA is TGTGCCAGCAGCGCCAGGCGGGAGTCACCCCTCCACTTT. Its translation is CASSARRESPLHF.

This clonotype showed up just a few times. V is TRBV9 and J is TRBJ1-1; the D gene is possibly TRBD1 (6 bases). Per germline, CDR1 SGDLS and CDR2 YYNGEE. The CDR3 contains 16 residues. V was pared by 0 bases and J by 5 bases, with 17 bases between. This CDR3 reads CASSVGGGRGFTEAFF. DNA of the CDR3: TGTGCCAGCAGCGTAGGGGGGGGCAGGGGTTTTACTGAAGCTTTCTTT.

The V call is TRBV6-4, the J call TRBJ1-5; D not resolved. This CDR3 is 16 amino acids long. Trimming took 4 bases from V and 4 from J, leaving 17 bases between them. Germline loops: CDR1 MRHNA, CDR2 SNTAGT. In DNA form, the CDR3 reads TGTGCCAGCAGTGTCTACCTAGGACGCCGGAATCAGCCCCAGCATTTT. Its protein is CASSVYLGRRNQPQHF.